This T cell receptor beta chain originates from a study of Ad26.COV2.S vaccination and SARS-CoV-2 variants. Turning to the study itself: Donor was one of the participants in the Ad26.COV2.S arm of the COV1001 trial.

Libraries were prepared by immunoSEQ multiplex PCR; TCRdb keeps only in-frame clonotypes and omits some of them. The table has about 680,000 clones, more than 80% seen once; the top ten hold about 1.5%. Germline V gene lookup returns CDR1 SNHLY and CDR2 FYNNEI. The CDR3 loop spans 14 amino acids. V lost 9 bases to trimming and J lost 7 bases; unmatched junction nucleotides: 8. Study-level findings and limits: CD8+ and CD4+ T cells specific for spike reportedly responded with substantial breadth after vaccination.

This clone was seen a few times. Its antigen is undetermined. Treatment given: some 19 received Ad26.COV2.S at low or high dose, single or two shots; 5 received placebo; per-sample allocation not given. Repertoires come from day 63 after the first vaccine or placebo injection. An adult donor aged 18-55 years was enrolled in Boston. Sequencing used peripheral blood, obtained in a trial of Ad26.COV2.S vaccine versus placebo. This chain links TRBV2 with TRBJ1-6; 8 bases match TRBD1. This TCR was recovered from a person aged 18-60 years who received the Ad26.COV2.S COVID-19 vaccine or a placebo. In DNA, the CDR3 is TGTGCCAGTAGGTTCCAGGGGGCGAATTCACCCCTCCACTTT. This translates into CASRFQGANSPLHF.